The T cell receptor (beta chain) described here comes from a study of shared clonotypes between healthy human individuals. Worth noting for this clone: What it recognizes is unknown.

Per the original methods: With immunoSEQ giving junction-only sequences and no quality scores, filtering differed. Some clones are missing from TCRdb's copy, which holds only in-frame ones; the method was immunoSEQ multiplex PCR. From that table come the V and J calls and clone size; the DNA was used to work out D and trimming. The data hold about 2,200,000 clones, with about 93% observed a single time. General study points: Relative to their counterparts shared across all four donors, non-shared clonotypes exhibited diminished generation probabilities.

Naive-designated CD8 cells lacked CD45RO, were positively enriched for CCR7, and omitted terminally differentiated effector memory CD45RA+ cells. This sequence was found in a man aged 18 to 29 in good health. Some clones in this sample may be carry-over from other donors' samples. The source material was naive CD8+ T cells from PBMCs.

The CDR3 region is CASSQVRQAQWTQYF. In DNA form, the CDR3 reads TGCGCCAGCAGCCAGGTCAGACAGGCACAGTGGACCCAGTACTTC. The chain combines TRBV4-3 with TRBJ2-5; maybe TRBD1 (6 bases). Germline V gene sequence: CDR1 LGHNA, CDR2 YSLEER. The CDR3 is 15 residues long. V lost 3 bases, J lost 7 bases, and 18 bases lay in between.